Below are 32 T cell receptor beta chains sequenced from a single sample in a study of cytomegalovirus exposure and HLA in healthy donors. The PCR used 60 Vbeta and 13 Jbeta primers. TCRdb's table, derived via immunoSEQ multiplex PCR, lists solely in-frame clones and lacks some. The table includes some 170,000 clones, 82% detected once. Material for sequencing was PBMCs. All receptors derive from a girl under 18 in good health and CMV-seropositive.

J is TRBJ2-7 and V is TRBV30; tentative D call: TRBD1 (6 bases). From germline, CDR1 is GTSNPN and CDR2 SVGIG (reference sequence). The CDR3 has 15 amino acids. V dropped 8 bases and J dropped 0 bases, with 20 bases sitting between them. The CDR3 reads CALPFPWTASYEQYF. For the CDR3, the DNA is TGTGCCCTTCCCTTCCCTTGGACAGCCTCCTACGAGCAGTACTTC.

This clone was observed a handful of times. The CDR3: CASSPQMDRDSHIYGYTF. The CDR3, as DNA: TGTGCCAGCTCACCACAGATGGACCGGGACAGCCATATCTATGGCTACACCTTC. The chain employs TRBV18 and TRBJ1-2; 7 nucleotides match TRBD1. Germline trimming cut 1 base from V and 4 bases from J; bases unmatched to any gene: 15. The CDR3 is 18 residues long. Germline V CDR1 and CDR2: KGHSH, LQKENI.

The chain carries TRBV5-6 and TRBJ2-5; D remains ambiguous. There are 14 residues in the CDR3. V dropped 1 base and J dropped 5 bases, with 12 bases sitting between them. CDR1 and CDR2 (germline): SGHDT, YYEEEE. The CDR3, as DNA: TGTGCCAGCAGCTTGTCGCCCGCTCAGGAGACCCAGTACTTC. Amino acids: CASSLSPAQETQYF. Variable domain in full (rest from reference TRBV5-6 and TRBJ2-5): DAGVTQSPTHLIKTRGQQVTLRCSPKSGHDTVSWYQQALGQGPQFIFQYYEEEERQRGNFPDRFSGHQFPNYSSELNVNALLLGDSALYLCASSLSPAQETQYFGPGTRLLVL.

The chain recombines TRBV7-6 with TRBJ2-7; 8 bases align to TRBD1. The trim removed 5 bases at V and 5 bases at J, leaving 20 bases unmatched. CDR1 and CDR2 from the germline V gene are SGHVS and FNYEAQ. The CDR3 covers 18 residues. The CDR3 region has the DNA TGTGCCAGCAGCATCCTCCTGTGCCGAGACAGGGGCGAGGACGAGCAGTACTTC. It translates to CASSILLCRDRGEDEQYF. The entire variable domain, with the rest obtained from reference TRBV7-6 and TRBJ2-7, is as follows: GAGVSQSPRYKVTKRGQDVALRCDPISGHVSLYWYRQALGQGPEFLTYFNYEAQQDKSGLPNDRFSAERPEGSISTLTIQRTEQRDSAMYRCASSILLCRDRGEDEQYFGPGTRLTVT.

The chain combines TRBV28 with TRBJ1-1; tentatively, D is TRBD1 (6 bases). This CDR3 spans 13 amino acids. Germline V gene sequence: CDR1 MDHEN, CDR2 SYDVKM. V lost 7 bases and J lost 1, with 10 bases in between. The CDR3 DNA reads TGTGCCAGCATTCTACAGGGGAACACTGAAGCTTTCTTT. Its protein product is CASILQGNTEAFF. The full variable domain, in which reference TRBV28 and TRBJ1-1 provide the parts outside the CDR3, is DVKVTQSSRYLVKRTGEKVFLECVQDMDHENMFWYRQDPGLGLRLIYFSYDVKMKEKGDIPEGYSVSREKKERFSLILESASTNQTSMYLCASILQGNTEAFFGQGTRLTVV.

This chain connects TRBV27 to TRBJ2-3; 8 positions agree with TRBD1. CDR3 size: 15 residues. In germline, CDR1 is MNHEY, CDR2 SMNVEV (reference sequence). The V and J ends lost 5 bases and 3 bases, in that order; junction bases with no gene match: 7. DNA for the CDR3: TGTGCCAGCAGTACACCCGGGACAGGAACAGATACGCAGTATTTT. Its protein product is CASSTPGTGTDTQYF.

The rearrangement joins TRBV2 to TRBJ1-5; 7 nucleotides line up with TRBD1. V was clipped by 1 base and J by 2 bases; unmatched bases: 5. The CDR3 loop spans 16 amino acids. The germline V gene encodes CDR1 SNHLY and CDR2 FYNNEI. The CDR3 sequence: CASSEVITGGNQPQHF. Written as DNA, the CDR3 is TGTGCCAGCAGTGAAGTCATAACAGGGGGCAATCAGCCCCAGCATTTT.

The chain uses TRBV30 and TRBJ2-5, with D perhaps matching TRBD2 (6 bases). The germline CDR1 and CDR2 sequences are GTSNPN and SVGIG (reference sequence). CDR3 length equals 13 residues. Trimming took 5 bases from V and 2 from J, leaving 12 bases between them. The CDR3 here is CAWAGRGQETQYF. The CDR3 DNA reads as TGTGCCTGGGCGGGAAGGGGTCAAGAGACCCAGTACTTC.

V and J are TRBV6-5 and TRBJ2-3; TRBD2 agrees at 8 bases. Germline CDR1 and CDR2: MNHEY and SVGAGI. CDR3 length equals 15 residues. The J segment lost 5 bases and the V segment lost 2 bases, leaving 6 bases of the junction unmatched. CDR3 sequence: CASSYTRLAGDTQYF. The CDR3 bases are TGTGCCAGCAGTTACACCAGGCTAGCGGGAGATACGCAGTATTTT.

The chain is built from TRBV5-4 and TRBJ2-4; D might be TRBD1 (6 bases). Trimming stripped 4 bases from V and 7 bases from J, with 9 bases between. This CDR3 has 12 residues. CDR1 is SGHNT and CDR2 is YYREEE in the germline V gene (reference sequence). CDR3: CASSGTQNIQYF. DNA of the CDR3: TGTGCCAGCAGCGGGACACAGAACATTCAGTACTTC.

The V gene is TRBV6-1, the J gene TRBJ1-4; 7 bases are a match to TRBD1. J was trimmed by 8 bases and V by 6 bases; bases with no gene match: 12. From germline, CDR1 is MNHNS and CDR2 SASEGT. The CDR3 covers 15 residues. The CDR3 is CASREGSPGGEKLFF. CDR3 bases: TGTGCCAGCAGGGAGGGATCACCAGGGGGAGAAAAACTGTTTTTT.

In the case of this clone: The same CDR3 arises from other DNA sequences in this sample as well. The rearrangement links TRBV7-9 to TRBJ2-1; 7 bases match TRBD2. This CDR3 is 14 amino acids long. With 1 base clipped from V and 7 bases from J, the junction kept 4 bases outside the gene matches. The germline V gene encodes CDR1 SEHNR and CDR2 FQNEAQ (reference sequence). CDR3 sequence reads: CASSLVLAANEQFF. CDR3 bases: TGTGCCAGCAGCTTAGTGCTAGCGGCTAATGAGCAGTTCTTC.

This sequence joins TRBV28 and TRBJ1-4; 10 positions agree with TRBD1. The CDR3 consists of 14 residues. CDR1 is MDHEN, CDR2 SYDVKM, per germline. V trimming: 8 bases; J trimming: 5 bases; junction bases outside the gene matches: 5. CDR3 in DNA: TGTGCCAGCCGACAGGGGGCGTCGAATGAAAAACTGTTTTTT. Amino acid sequence: CASRQGASNEKLFF. Complete variable domain (other parts from reference TRBV28 and TRBJ1-4): DVKVTQSSRYLVKRTGEKVFLECVQDMDHENMFWYRQDPGLGLRLIYFSYDVKMKEKGDIPEGYSVSREKKERFSLILESASTNQTSMYLCASRQGASNEKLFFGSGTQLSVL.

V and J are TRBV27 and TRBJ2-1, with TRBD2 identical over 9 bases. The CDR3 spans 14 residues. Germline lookup yields CDR1 MNHEY and CDR2 SMNVEV (reference sequence). V shed 8 bases, J shed 5 bases, and the junction held 7 bases outside the gene matches. The CDR3 DNA reads TGTGCCAGCGAAGAGGCGGGAGGGGACAATGAGCAGTTCTTC. Its translation: CASEEAGGDNEQFF.

The J gene is TRBJ2-1, the V gene TRBV5-5, with 11 bases that match TRBD1. Trimming took 5 bases from V and 10 from J; bases not matched to a gene: 14. Germline V CDR1 and CDR2: SGHKS, YYEKEE (reference sequence). The CDR3 sequence is 16 residues long. CDR3 protein: CASSWPPGQGVREQFF. The DNA for the CDR3 is TGTGCCAGCAGTTGGCCACCGGGACAGGGGGTCCGGGAGCAGTTCTTC. The complete variable domain, with remaining parts taken from reference TRBV5-5 and TRBJ2-1, reads DAGVTQSPTHLIKTRGQQVTLRCSPISGHKSVSWYQQVLGQGPQFIFQYYEKEERGRGNFPDRFSARQFPNYSSELNVNALLLGDSALYLCASSWPPGQGVREQFFGPGTRLTVL.

The chain combines TRBV9 with TRBJ2-5; 9 nucleotides agree with TRBD2. V was pared by 0 bases and J by 8 bases, with 8 bases of the junction left unmatched. Per the germline V gene, CDR1 is SGDLS and CDR2 is YYNGEE. This CDR3 is built from 15 residues. DNA for the CDR3: TGTGCCAGCAGCGTAGACGGGCTAGCGGGGCTCACCCAGTACTTC. Translated: CASSVDGLAGLTQYF.

This sequence joins TRBV30 and TRBJ1-1; 7 positions agree with TRBD1. V gave up 0 bases and J gave up 1 base; unmatched junction bases: 5. Germline V gene lookup returns CDR1 GTSNPN and CDR2 SVGIG (reference sequence). The CDR3 spans 15 residues. The CDR3 loop reads CAWSVKGTENTEAFF. CDR3 coding DNA: TGTGCCTGGAGTGTAAAAGGGACAGAGAACACTGAAGCTTTCTTT.

The chain uses TRBV5-4 and TRBJ1-3, with TRBD1 as a possible D gene (5 bases). In germline, CDR1 is SGHNT, CDR2 YYREEE (reference sequence). V dropped 4 bases and J dropped 1 base, with 15 bases sitting between them. This CDR3 has 16 amino acids. The CDR3 loop reads CASSLGLPESGNTIYF. The CDR3 DNA sequence: TGTGCCAGCAGCCTGGGACTCCCGGAGTCTGGAAACACCATATATTTT.

In DNA form, the CDR3 reads TGTGCTAGCGACGACCGACTAGCGGTAAACCAGCCCAATGAGCAGTTCTTC. Residues: CASDDRLAVNQPNEQFF. This chain links TRBV7-7 with TRBJ2-1; 9 bases agree with TRBD2. CDR3 length equals 17 residues. Germline CDR1 and CDR2: SSHAT and FNYEAQ (reference sequence). The entire variable domain, with the rest obtained from reference TRBV7-7 and TRBJ2-1, is as follows: GAGVSQSPRYKVTKRGQDVTLRCDPISSHATLYWYQQALGQGPEFLTYFNYEAQPDKSGLPSDRFSAERPEGSISTLTIQRTEQRDSAMYRCASDDRLAVNQPNEQFFGPGTRLTVL.

This chain uses TRBV29-1 with TRBJ1-1; the D is unclear. Per the germline V gene, CDR1 is SQVTM and CDR2 is ANQGSEA. CDR3 length: 12 residues. The V end was cut by 5 bases, the J end by 7 bases, with 14 bases between. The CDR3 coding sequence is TGCAGCGTTTACCCGGGTACTAGTGAAGCTTTCTTT. As protein: CSVYPGTSEAFF.

This clone was seen just once. For the CDR3, the DNA is TGTGCCAGCAGCACCCCGGACAGGGGGCCTCATGAGCAGTTCTTC. Translating gives CASSTPDRGPHEQFF. V gene TRBV5-4 combines with J gene TRBJ2-1, with 11 bases fitting TRBD1. This CDR3 has 15 residues. CDR1 and CDR2 from the germline V gene are SGHNT and YYREEE (reference sequence). Trimming took 4 bases from V and 8 from J; bases not matched to a gene: 8. The full variable domain, in which reference TRBV5-4 and TRBJ2-1 provide the parts outside the CDR3, is ETGVTQSPTHLIKTRGQQVTLRCSSQSGHNTVSWYQQALGQGPQFIFQYYREEENGRGNFPPRFSGLQFPNYSSELNVNALELDDSALYLCASSTPDRGPHEQFFGPGTRLTVL.

The chain carries TRBV28 and TRBJ2-2, with a tentative D call TRBD2 (6 bases). The CDR3 has 11 residues. Germline V gene lookup returns CDR1 MDHEN and CDR2 SYDVKM. V was pared by 5 bases and J by 17 bases, with 15 bases between. The CDR3 sequence: CASSRRLGIFF. The DNA of the CDR3 is TGTGCCAGCAGTCGACGACTAGGGATCTTTTTT.

The chain is built from TRBV28 and TRBJ1-4; D gene uncertain. This CDR3 has 17 amino acids. Trimming left V 5 bases short and J 1 base short, with 17 bases between. Germline CDR1 reads MDHEN; CDR2 reads SYDVKM. The CDR3: CASSPRRSNLTNEKLFF. The CDR3 region has the DNA TGTGCCAGCAGTCCCCGGAGGTCTAATTTAACTAATGAAAAACTGTTTTTT.

This clone was seen only once. The CDR3 protein is CASSLNLAGGLKETQYF. The CDR3 DNA follows: TGTGCCAGCAGCTTGAATCTAGCGGGGGGGTTGAAAGAGACCCAGTACTTC. This chain connects TRBV7-2 to TRBJ2-5; 12 bases agree with TRBD2. V shed 3 bases and J 3 bases; nucleotides not matched to a gene: 8. The germline V gene has CDR1 SGHTA and CDR2 FQGNSA. The CDR3 loop spans 17 amino acids.

This chain connects TRBV9 to TRBJ2-7; 7 bases are shared with TRBD2. Germline V lookup: CDR1 SGDLS, CDR2 YYNGEE. The CDR3 covers 15 residues. Trimming took 4 bases from V and 1 from J; bases not matched to a gene: 8. CDR3 sequence reads: CASSLGSSGSYEQYF. The CDR3 DNA reads TGTGCCAGCAGCCTAGGGTCTAGCGGTTCCTACGAGCAGTACTTC. Supplemented by reference TRBV9 and TRBJ2-7, the full variable domain reads DSGVTQTPKHLITATGQRVTLRCSPRSGDLSVYWYQQSLDQGLQFLIQYYNGEERAKGNILERFSAQQFPDLHSELNLSSLELGDSALYFCASSLGSSGSYEQYFGPGTRLTVT.

The J gene is TRBJ2-7, the V gene TRBV27; D might be TRBD1 (5 bases). The CDR3 is 14 residues long. The V and J ends lost 4 bases and 2 bases respectively, with 12 bases between them. In germline, CDR1 is MNHEY, CDR2 SMNVEV (reference sequence). Here the CDR3 DNA reads TGTGCCAGCAGTTCCCTCGACAGTACCTACGAGCAGTACTTC. This encodes CASSSLDSTYEQYF.

This clone appeared a single time. The genes are TRBV9 and TRBJ2-7; 14 positions match TRBD2. Germline V lookup: CDR1 SGDLS, CDR2 YYNGEE. The V gene end was trimmed by 3 bases and the J gene end by 6 bases; junction bases not matched to a gene: 8. The CDR3 is 16 amino acids. CDR3 amino acids: CASSADPGTSGGEQYF. In nucleotides, the CDR3 is TGTGCCAGCAGCGCTGATCCCGGGACTAGCGGGGGCGAGCAGTACTTC.

This clone has more than one count but fewer than ten. This sequence joins TRBV30 and TRBJ2-5, with a weak D call TRBD2 (5 bases). Trimming left V 4 bases short and J 5 bases short, with 17 bases between. Germline assignment: CDR1 GTSNPN and CDR2 SVGIG (reference sequence). The length of the CDR3 is 14 residues. The CDR3 DNA reads as TGTGCCTGGACCCCCGGAGGTTCTGGGGAGACCCAGTACTTC. Encoded protein: CAWTPGGSGETQYF. The full variable domain, its missing parts supplied by reference TRBV30 and TRBJ2-5, is SQTIHQWPATLVQPVGSPLSLECTVEGTSNPNLYWYRQAAGRGLQLLFYSVGIGQISSEVPQNLSASRPQDRQFILSSKKLLLSDSGFYLCAWTPGGSGETQYFGPGTRLLVL.

The V call is TRBV9, the J call TRBJ2-1, with 7 bases matching TRBD2. J lost 3 bases, V lost 1 base, and 4 bases had no gene match. The germline V gene encodes CDR1 SGDLS and CDR2 YYNGEE. The CDR3 has 15 amino acids. The CDR3 here is CASSVSGDYYNEQFF. In nucleotides, the CDR3 is TGTGCCAGCAGCGTATCGGGGGACTACTACAATGAGCAGTTCTTC.

This clone was detected a few times. The J gene is TRBJ1-2, the V gene TRBV9, with TRBD1 matching 7 bases. With V trimmed by 2 bases and J by 8 bases, 9 bases remained unmatched. Germline-derived CDR1 and CDR2 are SGDLS and YYNGEE. The length of the CDR3 is 14 residues. The CDR3 DNA follows: TGTGCCAGCAGCGTCACCGTACAGGGGCTCGGCTACACCTTC. Translation gives CASSVTVQGLGYTF.

The V gene is TRBV10-3, the J gene TRBJ1-2, with D hard to call. The CDR3 has 12 residues. Trimming took off 7 bases at V and 4 bases at J, with 10 bases between the two ends. Per germline, CDR1 ENHRY and CDR2 SYGVKD. The CDR3 is CAITSPGYGYTF. In nucleotides, the CDR3 is TGTGCCATCACCAGTCCAGGCTATGGCTACACCTTC.

The J gene is TRBJ2-1, the V gene TRBV4-2, with 12 bases lining up with TRBD2. The J segment lost 7 bases and the V segment lost 0 bases, leaving 4 bases of the junction unmatched. CDR3 size: 16 residues. The germline V gene has CDR1 LGHNA and CDR2 YNFKEQ. The CDR3 reads CASSQERLAGVNEQFF. The CDR3 DNA reads as TGTGCCAGCAGCCAAGAAAGACTAGCGGGAGTGAATGAGCAGTTCTTC.